This is a list of T cell receptor beta chains from one sample in a study of blood T cell repertoires in COVID-19. Sequencing was performed with immunoSEQ multiplex PCR; in TCRdb, only in-frame clones are kept and a portion is missing. The sample yields around 230,000 clones, 82% seen once. The sequencing sample was made of peripheral blood. All receptors come from a woman aged 55 to 70 with active or convalescent COVID-19. Each CDR3 is given with its conserved first and last residue. Fields, in order: clone size, V gene, J gene, D gene, CDR3 DNA, CDR3 protein. D genes are given only for firm matches. Only some rows state a clone size, as once, few, many or a class for expanded clones.

>few|TRBV7-6|TRBJ1-4|.
TGTGCCAGCAGCTTAGGGCAGGGTTCGGAGAAACTGTTTTTT
CASSLGQGSEKLFF
>.|TRBV18|TRBJ2-1|.
TGTGCCAGCTCACCCACTAATCGGACATTTGGCTCCTACAATGAGCAGTTCTTC
CASSPTNRTFGSYNEQFF
>.|TRBV2|TRBJ2-1|TRBD2
TGTGCCAGCAGGGGCGGGGGGGAAGGCAATGAGCAGTTCTTC
CASRGGGEGNEQFF
>.|TRBV27|TRBJ2-5|TRBD1
TGTGCCAGCGGACAGGGGGTGTGGGAGACCCAGTACTTC
CASGQGVWETQYF
>.|TRBV6-5|TRBJ2-7|TRBD1
TGTGCCAGCAGTTACTCTGTGACAGGGACCCACGAGCAGTACTTC
CASSYSVTGTHEQYF
>.|TRBV6-5|TRBJ1-1|TRBD1
TGTGCCAGCAGACAGGGGCTGGTCACTGAAGCTTTCTTT
CASRQGLVTEAFF
>.|TRBV30|TRBJ1-1|.
TGTGCCTGGAGCCTCGGACAGTTGAACACTGAAGCTTTCTTT
CAWSLGQLNTEAFF
>.|TRBV6-5|TRBJ1-4|.
TGTGCCAGCAGGATCAGGGGAGCCAATGAAAAACTGTTTTTT
CASRIRGANEKLFF
>.|TRBV5-1|TRBJ1-2|TRBD1
TGCGCCAGCAGCTTGTTAGTGACAGGGAATGGCTACACCTTC
CASSLLVTGNGYTF
>.|TRBV6-5|TRBJ1-2|TRBD1
TGTGCCAGCAGTTCGACAGGGTATGGCTACACCTTC
CASSSTGYGYTF
>.|TRBV18|TRBJ2-1|TRBD1
TGTGCCAGCTCACCACAAAACAGGGGAAGCTACAATGAGCAGTTCTTC
CASSPQNRGSYNEQFF
>few|TRBV10-3|TRBJ1-1|.
TGTGCCATCAGTGGGGGGGCTGAAGCTTTCTTT
CAISGGAEAFF
>.|TRBV5-4|TRBJ2-5|.
TGTGCCAGCAGCCCCGATACAGGGAAAGAGACCCAGTACTTC
CASSPDTGKETQYF
>once|TRBV3-1/TRBV3-2|TRBJ2-1|TRBD2
TGTGCCAGCAGCCTCTCAGCGGGGGGAACCTACAATGAGCAGTTCTTC
CASSLSAGGTYNEQFF
>.|TRBV7-2|TRBJ1-6|.
TGTGCCAGCAGCTTAGCGAGAGGGGGGGGGAATTCACCCCTCCACTTT
CASSLARGGGNSPLHF
>once|TRBV19|TRBJ1-5|TRBD1
TGTGCCAGTAGTATTTGGGGACAGGGGGGCAATCAGCCCCAGCATTTT
CASSIWGQGGNQPQHF
>.|TRBV19|TRBJ2-3|TRBD2
TGTGCCAGTGCTCAGCGGGGCCCCACAGATACGCAGTATTTT
CASAQRGPTDTQYF
>many|TRBV7-2|TRBJ2-3|.
TGTGCCAGCAGCCTCGACCCAGGTCTTGGGACAGATACGCAGTATTTT
CASSLDPGLGTDTQYF
>.|TRBV27|TRBJ1-4|TRBD1
TGTGCCAGCAGTCCCGACAGGGGGCTTTCTAAAAAACTGTTTTTT
CASSPDRGLSKKLFF
>.|TRBV5-1|TRBJ2-2|TRBD1
TGCGCCAGCAGCCACAGCCGGGGACAGGACACCGGGGAGCTGTTTTTT
CASSHSRGQDTGELFF
>.|TRBV7-8|TRBJ2-1|TRBD2
TGTGCCAGCAGCCCCGGGACTAGCAGTAGGAATGAGCAGTTCTTC
CASSPGTSSRNEQFF
>.|TRBV7-8|TRBJ1-5|TRBD1
TGTGCCAGCAGCTTACACGGACAGGACGTAGGGCCCCAGCATTTT
CASSLHGQDVGPQHF
>.|TRBV18|TRBJ2-1|.
TGTGCCAGCTCACCTACCAGGGGTGACACCTACAATGAGCAGTTCTTC
CASSPTRGDTYNEQFF
>once|TRBV10-2|TRBJ1-3|.
TGCGCCAGCACCGGACAAGTCTCTGGAAACACCATATATTTT
CASTGQVSGNTIYF
>.|TRBV30|TRBJ1-3|.
TGTGCCTGGAGTAGAGAAAACACCATATATTTT
CAWSRENTIYF
>.|TRBV7-9|TRBJ2-3|TRBD1
TGTGCCAGCGACAGGGGGGGAGATACGCAGTATTTT
CASDRGGDTQYF
>.|TRBV7-9|TRBJ2-2|TRBD2
TGTGCCAGCAGCTTGGGGGGGGCGAACACCGGGGAGCTGTTTTTT
CASSLGGANTGELFF
>few|TRBV7-2|TRBJ1-2|.
TGTGCCAGCAGCTTAGTAGGGGGGGGCCTCGTCTATGGCTACACCTTC
CASSLVGGGLVYGYTF
>.|TRBV9|TRBJ2-1|TRBD1
TGTGCCAGCAGCGCCCGACAGGGGAGCTCCTACAATGAGCAGTTCTTC
CASSARQGSSYNEQFF
>.|TRBV19|TRBJ1-2|TRBD1
TGTGCCAGTAACCCGACAGGGTGGCTCTTTGGCTACACCTTC
CASNPTGWLFGYTF
>.|TRBV6-5|TRBJ1-4|TRBD1
TGTGCCAGCAGTTACGATACAGGGGGCGTTTATGAAAAACTGTTTTTT
CASSYDTGGVYEKLFF
>.|TRBV7-2|TRBJ1-3|.
TGTGCCAGCAGCTTAGACGTACCAGGGGCCCACTCTGGAAACACCATATATTTT
CASSLDVPGAHSGNTIYF
>.|TRBV12-3/TRBV12-4|TRBJ1-2|.
TGTGCCAGCAGTTTAGACAGGAACTATGGCTACACCTTC
CASSLDRNYGYTF
>.|TRBV27|TRBJ1-6|.
TGTGCCAGTAAAGAGGGACTGTATAATTCACCCCTCCACTTT
CASKEGLYNSPLHF
>.|TRBV5-5|TRBJ1-3|TRBD1
TGTGCCAGCAGCTTACAGGGGGCGGGAAACACCATATATTTT
CASSLQGAGNTIYF
>many|TRBV7-9|TRBJ1-2|.
TGTGCCAGCAGCAACGAAGCCGGGTCCTACACCTTC
CASSNEAGSYTF
>.|TRBV3-1/TRBV3-2|TRBJ1-2|.
TGTGCCAGCACGCAATCGGGGGTGGCTAACTATGGCTACACCTTC
CASTQSGVANYGYTF
>.|TRBV6-1|TRBJ1-2|.
TGTGCCAGCAGTGAAGTTCTAGGCTACACCTTC
CASSEVLGYTF
>.|TRBV5-8|TRBJ1-4|.
TGTGCCAGCAGCTCGACACAGACAACTAATGAAAAACTGTTTTTT
CASSSTQTTNEKLFF
>once|TRBV7-3|TRBJ1-1|.
TGTGCCAGCAGCTTAAATCGGGGGATGAACACTGAAGCTTTCTTT
CASSLNRGMNTEAFF
>many|TRBV29-1|TRBJ2-3|TRBD2
TGCAGCGTCCTTGGACTAGAGACGTCCGGTACGCAGTATTTT
CSVLGLETSGTQYF
>.|TRBV7-3|TRBJ2-2|TRBD2
TGTGCCAGCAGCTCCGGCCCTCGGAAGCGGGGGGGCTCAAACACCGGGGAGCTGTTTTTT
CASSSGPRKRGGSNTGELFF
>.|TRBV19|TRBJ1-2|.
TGTGCCAGTAGTATAGCCAGGGACACCTACTATGGCTACACCTTC
CASSIARDTYYGYTF
>.|TRBV7-9|TRBJ2-2|.
TGTGCCAGCAGCCCTTCACAGGCCACCGGGGAGCTGTTTTTT
CASSPSQATGELFF
>.|TRBV19|TRBJ1-1|.
TGTGCCAGTAGTATAGACAGGGCCATGATGAACACTGAAGCTTTCTTT
CASSIDRAMMNTEAFF
>.|TRBV11-2|TRBJ2-7|.
TGTGCCAGCAGCGTGAACACCTACGAGCAGTACTTC
CASSVNTYEQYF
>few|TRBV29-1|TRBJ1-3|.
TGCAGCGTTGTGGGGGGCTCTGGAAACACCATATATTTT
CSVVGGSGNTIYF
>.|TRBV27|TRBJ1-5|.
TGTGCCAGCAGTCCCCCGAGCGGGACACCTCTACTTTATCAGCCCCAGCATTTT
CASSPPSGTPLLYQPQHF